The sequence of this T cell receptor beta chain was determined in a study of graft-versus-host responses after intestinal transplantation. Measured with immunoSEQ multiplex PCR; TCRdb has only the in-frame clones, and not every one. The table includes roughly 40,000 clones, around nine tenths detected once. J gave up 4 bases and V 7 bases, and 2 bases lay outside the gene matches. This CDR3 region has 12 residues. Germline-derived CDR1 and CDR2 are SNHLY and FYNNEI. Material: PBMCs, obtained 524 days after transplant. The TCR comes from a human patient who received an intestinal transplant, so some T cells may come from the graft donor. The chain has TRBV2 and TRBJ2-7, with 9 positions matching TRBD1. The CDR3 loop reads CASTDRGYEQYF. As DNA, the CDR3 is TGTGCCAGCACGGACAGGGGATACGAGCAGTACTTC.